A single sample gave rise to the 9 T cell receptor beta chains below, sequenced in a study of blood T cell repertoires in COVID-19. The data were produced by immunoSEQ multiplex PCR, yet TCRdb's version contains in-frame clones alone and is incomplete. This table holds about 220,000 clones, roughly four fifths found once. Material for sequencing was peripheral blood. Every receptor here comes from a woman in her 70s with COVID-19, enrolled during active disease.

This chain connects TRBV3-1 (or the pseudogene TRBV3-2) to TRBJ1-6; D might be TRBD1 (5 bases). Deletions cut 1 base from V and 5 bases from J, with 9 bases between. CDR3 length: 15 amino acids. Germline V lookup: CDR1 LGHDT, CDR2 YNNKEL (reference sequence). The DNA of the CDR3 is TGTGCCAGCAGCCAAGGGGGGGTTAATAATTCACCCCTCCACTTT. This gives the protein CASSQGGVNNSPLHF.

This clone was detected only once. This chain links TRBV18 with TRBJ2-1; 10 nucleotides line up with TRBD2. The ends lost 3 bases at V and 4 bases at J; junction bases unmatched: 6. The CDR3 has 16 residues. The germline V gene has CDR1 KGHSH and CDR2 LQKENI. The CDR3 sequence is CASSPKREGIYNEQFF. The CDR3 nucleotides are TGTGCCAGCTCACCGAAGCGGGAGGGGATATACAATGAGCAGTTCTTC.

The chain combines TRBV5-1 with TRBJ2-1; possibly TRBD2 for D (6 bases). The CDR3 extends over 13 amino acids. Germline V lookup: CDR1 SGHRS, CDR2 YFSETQ. V lost 2 bases to trimming and J lost 9 bases, with 12 bases between them. The CDR3 spells CASSFGGAGEQFF. In nucleotides, the CDR3 is TGCGCCAGCAGCTTTGGGGGAGCGGGTGAGCAGTTCTTC.

The J gene is TRBJ2-2, the V gene TRBV5-1, with D possibly being TRBD1 (6 bases). V dropped 6 bases and J dropped 3 bases, with 18 bases sitting between them. The length of the CDR3 is 16 residues. Looked up from germline, CDR1 is SGHRS and CDR2 is YFSETQ. CDR3 bases: TGCGCCAGCAAATTCGTCCCAGGGGCATACACCGGGGAGCTGTTTTTT. It yields the protein CASKFVPGAYTGELFF.

The gene calls are TRBV7-2 and TRBJ2-3; TRBD1 might be the D (5 bases). This CDR3 is built from 13 residues. Germline V gives CDR1 SGHTA, CDR2 FQGNSA. V lost 5 bases and J 6 bases, leaving 12 bases between the germline ends. CDR3 nucleotide sequence: TGTGCCAGCAGCCTGTTGACAGCCGATACGCAGTATTTT. Translated: CASSLLTADTQYF.

The CDR3 bases are TGTGCCACCAGTGACCCACGTAGGGGGAAGGGTCAGCCCCAGCATTTT. As protein: CATSDPRRGKGQPQHF. The rearrangement links TRBV24-1 to TRBJ1-5, with D possibly matching TRBD1 (6 bases). Germline V gives CDR1 KGHDR, CDR2 SFDVKD. V was cut by 4 bases and J by 6 bases, with 18 bases left in between. This CDR3 is built from 16 residues.

The chain combines TRBV29-1 with TRBJ1-1; 8 nucleotides match TRBD1. The CDR3 totals 13 residues. With 7 bases clipped from V and 4 bases from J, the junction kept 8 bases outside the gene matches. CDR1 and CDR2 from the germline V gene are SQVTM and ANQGSEA. CDR3 amino acids: CSALVQGGTEAFF. The DNA for the CDR3 is TGCAGCGCCCTCGTACAGGGGGGCACTGAAGCTTTCTTT.

The chain carries TRBV3-1 (or the pseudogene TRBV3-2) and TRBJ1-4; the D is unclear. V shed 4 bases and J shed 8 bases, with 17 bases lying between them. CDR1 and CDR2 (germline): LGHDT, YNNKEL (reference sequence). This CDR3 has 15 residues. The CDR3 nucleotides read TGTGCCAGCAGCCCTAGTACCAATTCGGGGGAAAAACTGTTTTTT. This encodes CASSPSTNSGEKLFF.

The rearrangement joins TRBV27 to TRBJ2-1, with D perhaps TRBD2 (5 bases). The CDR3 has 13 amino acids. The germline V and J ends were trimmed by 6 bases and 7 bases, with 13 bases remaining between them. Germline V lookup: CDR1 MNHEY, CDR2 SMNVEV (reference sequence). This CDR3 reads CASSSRVGNEQFF. DNA of the CDR3: TGTGCCAGCAGCTCGCGGGTAGGTAATGAGCAGTTCTTC.